This T cell receptor (beta chain) was documented in a study of PD-L1 blockade in urothelial cancer. The wider study: Analyzed time points were 3 weeks (second dose) and 6 weeks after therapy began. General study results and limits: Improved survival was predicted by pretreatment blood TCR clonality below the median.

Using immunoSEQ multiplex PCR, the repertoire was profiled, and TCRdb retains in-frame clones only, with some absent. This sample yields 70,000 to 75,000 clones, of which around 84% are seen a single time; 4% to 6% belongs to the top ten. On this clone: Its target is unknown.

Germline values: CDR1 GTSNPN, CDR2 SVGIG (reference sequence). The CDR3 has 11 residues. The V end lost 5 bases, the J end lost 3 bases, and 7 bases lay between the germline ends. The V gene is TRBV30, the J gene TRBJ2-5; a weak D match, TRBD1 (6 bases). The source was PBMCs, collected around atezolizumab (anti-PD-L1) treatment. This TCR came from a man in his 70s with urothelial cancer. CDR3 in DNA: TGTGCCTGGGCAGGGGAAGAGACCCAGTACTTC. Protein: CAWAGEETQYF.